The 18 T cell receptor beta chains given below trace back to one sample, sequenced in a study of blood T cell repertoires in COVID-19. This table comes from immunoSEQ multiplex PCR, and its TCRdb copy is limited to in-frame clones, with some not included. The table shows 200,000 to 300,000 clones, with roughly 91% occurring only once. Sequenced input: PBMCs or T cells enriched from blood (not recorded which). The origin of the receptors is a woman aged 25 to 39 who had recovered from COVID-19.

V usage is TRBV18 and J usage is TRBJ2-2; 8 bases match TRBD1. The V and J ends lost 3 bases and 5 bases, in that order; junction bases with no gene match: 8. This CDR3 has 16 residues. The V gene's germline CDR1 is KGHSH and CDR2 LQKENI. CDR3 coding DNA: TGTGCCAGCTCACCGCGGACAGGGCTAGGGACCGGGGAGCTGTTTTTT. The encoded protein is CASSPRTGLGTGELFF.

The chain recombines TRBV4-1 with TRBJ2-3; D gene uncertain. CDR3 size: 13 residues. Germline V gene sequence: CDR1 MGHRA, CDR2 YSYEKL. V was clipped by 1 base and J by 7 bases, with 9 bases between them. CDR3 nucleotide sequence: TGCGCCAGCAGCCAAGGTCCCCTCCATACGCAGTATTTT. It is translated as CASSQGPLHTQYF.

The CDR3 region has the DNA TGTGCCAGCAGCCAAGAAGACGGGAATGACTATTCACCCCTCCACTTT. It encodes CASSQEDGNDYSPLHF. The chain is built from TRBV4-2 and TRBJ1-6; no clear D gene. Germline V gene sequence: CDR1 LGHNA, CDR2 YNFKEQ. Trimming took 0 bases from V and 8 from J, leaving 14 bases between them. The length of the CDR3 is 16 residues.

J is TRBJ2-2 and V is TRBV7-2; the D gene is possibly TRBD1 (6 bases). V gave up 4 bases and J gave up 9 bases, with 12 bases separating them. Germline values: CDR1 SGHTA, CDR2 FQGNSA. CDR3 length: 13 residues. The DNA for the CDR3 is TGTGCCAGCAGCTCCGGACAGCGGAGGGAGCTGTTTTTT. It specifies CASSSGQRRELFF. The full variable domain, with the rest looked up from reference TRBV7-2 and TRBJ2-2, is GAGVSQSPSNKVTEKGKDVELRCDPISGHTALYWYRQSLGQGLEFLIYFQGNSAPDKSGLPSDRFSAERTGGSVSTLTIQRTQQEDSAVYLCASSSGQRRELFFGEGSRLTVL.

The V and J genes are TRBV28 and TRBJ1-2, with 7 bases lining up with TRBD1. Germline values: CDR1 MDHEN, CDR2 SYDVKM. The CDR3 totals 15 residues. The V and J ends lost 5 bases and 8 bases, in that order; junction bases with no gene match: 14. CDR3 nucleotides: TGTGCCAGCAGTCTAATCGGACAGGTCGTGAGAGGCTACACCTTC. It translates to CASSLIGQVVRGYTF.

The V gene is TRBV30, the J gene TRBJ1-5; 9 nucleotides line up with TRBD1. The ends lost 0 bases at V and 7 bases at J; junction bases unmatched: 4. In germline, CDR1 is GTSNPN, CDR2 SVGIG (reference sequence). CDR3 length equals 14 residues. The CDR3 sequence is CAWSVDRGRQPQHF. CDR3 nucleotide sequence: TGTGCCTGGAGTGTTGACAGGGGGAGACAGCCCCAGCATTTT.

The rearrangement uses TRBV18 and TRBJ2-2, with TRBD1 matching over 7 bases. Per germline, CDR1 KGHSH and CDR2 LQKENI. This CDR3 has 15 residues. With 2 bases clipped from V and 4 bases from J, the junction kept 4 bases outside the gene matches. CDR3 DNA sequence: TGTGCCAGCTCACCAGTGACAGGGACCACCGGGGAGCTGTTTTTT. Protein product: CASSPVTGTTGELFF.

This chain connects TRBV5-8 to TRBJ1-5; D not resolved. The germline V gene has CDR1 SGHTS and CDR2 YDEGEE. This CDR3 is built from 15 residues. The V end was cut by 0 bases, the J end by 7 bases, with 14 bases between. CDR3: CASSLGYSGDQPQHF. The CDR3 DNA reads TGTGCCAGCAGCTTGGGGTACAGTGGCGACCAGCCCCAGCATTTT.

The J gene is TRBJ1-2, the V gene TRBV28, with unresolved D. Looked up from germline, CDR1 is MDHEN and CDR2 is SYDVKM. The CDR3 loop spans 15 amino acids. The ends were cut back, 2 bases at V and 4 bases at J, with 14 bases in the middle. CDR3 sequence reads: CASSLQARSVYGYTF. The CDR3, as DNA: TGTGCCAGCAGTTTACAGGCCAGGTCCGTCTATGGCTACACCTTC.

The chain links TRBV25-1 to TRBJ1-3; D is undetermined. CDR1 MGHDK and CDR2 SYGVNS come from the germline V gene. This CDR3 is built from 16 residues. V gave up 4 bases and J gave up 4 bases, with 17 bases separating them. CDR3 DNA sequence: TGTGCCAGCAGTGGTGTTTGGCGGACTGCCGGAAACACCATATATTTT. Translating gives CASSGVWRTAGNTIYF.

For the CDR3, the DNA is TGTGCCAGCAGCCCAGCCCGGCGGGGTTATTCACCCCTCCACTTT. Translated, it gives CASSPARRGYSPLHF. The genes are TRBV7-2 and TRBJ1-6; D is uncertain. CDR3 length equals 15 residues. CDR1 and CDR2 (germline): SGHTA, FQGNSA. Between the trimmed V and J ends, which lost 5 bases and 8 bases, there was a span of 16 bases.

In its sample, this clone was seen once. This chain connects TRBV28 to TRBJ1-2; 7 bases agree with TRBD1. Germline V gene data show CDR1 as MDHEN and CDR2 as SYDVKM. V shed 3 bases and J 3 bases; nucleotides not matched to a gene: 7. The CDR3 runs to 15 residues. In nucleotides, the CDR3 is TGTGCCAGCAGTTTCGGTCCAGGGGGTTACTATGGCTACACCTTC. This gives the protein CASSFGPGGYYGYTF.

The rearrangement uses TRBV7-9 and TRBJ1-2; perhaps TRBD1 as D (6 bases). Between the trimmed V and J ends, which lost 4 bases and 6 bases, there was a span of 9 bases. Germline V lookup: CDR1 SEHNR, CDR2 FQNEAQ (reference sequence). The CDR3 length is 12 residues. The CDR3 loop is CASSYRENGYTF. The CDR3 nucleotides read TGTGCCAGCAGCTACAGGGAAAATGGCTACACCTTC. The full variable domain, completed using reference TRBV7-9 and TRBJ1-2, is DTGVSQNPRHKITKRGQNVTFRCDPISEHNRLYWYRQTLGQGPEFLTYFQNEAQLEKSRLLSDRFSAERPKGSFSTLEIQRTEQGDSAMYLCASSYRENGYTFGSGTRLTVV.

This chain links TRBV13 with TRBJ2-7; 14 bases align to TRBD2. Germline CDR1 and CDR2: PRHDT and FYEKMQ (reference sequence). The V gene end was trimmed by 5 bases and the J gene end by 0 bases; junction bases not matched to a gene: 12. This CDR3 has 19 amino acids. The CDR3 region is CASSPPGLAGVASSYEQYF. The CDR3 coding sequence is TGTGCCAGCAGCCCACCGGGACTAGCGGGAGTAGCCTCCTCCTACGAGCAGTACTTC. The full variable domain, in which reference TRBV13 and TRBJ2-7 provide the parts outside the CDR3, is AAGVIQSPRHLIKEKRETATLKCYPIPRHDTVYWYQQGPGQDPQFLISFYEKMQSDKGSIPDRFSAQQFSDYHSELNMSSLELGDSALYFCASSPPGLAGVASSYEQYFGPGTRLTVT.

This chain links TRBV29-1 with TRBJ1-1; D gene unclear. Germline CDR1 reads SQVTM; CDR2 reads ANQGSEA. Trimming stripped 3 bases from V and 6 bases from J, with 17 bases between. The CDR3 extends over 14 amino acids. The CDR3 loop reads CSVDYGLTDSEAFF. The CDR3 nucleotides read TGCAGCGTTGATTACGGGCTGACGGACTCTGAAGCTTTCTTT.

The CDR3 coding sequence is TGTGCCAGCAGCCGGGACACACCGTCCTCTGGAAACACCATATATTTT. Translated, it gives CASSRDTPSSGNTIYF. The chain employs TRBV3-1 (or the pseudogene TRBV3-2) and TRBJ1-3; D may be TRBD1 (6 bases). Germline CDR1 and CDR2: LGHDT and YNNKEL (reference sequence). V lost 4 bases and J 0 bases, leaving 13 bases between the germline ends. The CDR3 runs 16 residues.

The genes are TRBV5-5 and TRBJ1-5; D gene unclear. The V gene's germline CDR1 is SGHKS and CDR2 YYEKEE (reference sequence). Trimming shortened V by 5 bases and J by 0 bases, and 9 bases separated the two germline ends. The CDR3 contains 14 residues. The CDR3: CASRAGNSNQPQHF. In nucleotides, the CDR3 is TGTGCCAGCAGAGCAGGAAATAGCAATCAGCCCCAGCATTTT.

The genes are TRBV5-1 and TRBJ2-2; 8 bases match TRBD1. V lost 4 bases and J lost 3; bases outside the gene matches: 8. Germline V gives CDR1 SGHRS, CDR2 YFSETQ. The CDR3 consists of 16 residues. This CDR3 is CASSRGQGVDTGELFF. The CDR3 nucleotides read TGCGCCAGCAGCAGAGGACAGGGAGTTGACACCGGGGAGCTGTTTTTT.